One and the same sample provided the 30 T cell receptor beta chains below, sequenced in a study of control samples from healthy donors and cancer patients. TCRdb's copy holds only in-frame clones and misses some; the assay was immunoSEQ multiplex PCR. In the table there are 51,000 or so clones, under 90% of which are singletons. The source material was blood. Every receptor here comes from a man aged 70 or older in good health.

CDR3 region: CASSLLGRGESGELFF. The CDR3 DNA sequence: TGCGCCAGCAGCTTGTTGGGGAGGGGCGAATCCGGGGAGCTGTTTTTT. J is TRBJ2-2 and V is TRBV5-1, with TRBD2 matching over 7 bases. Germline trimming cut 1 base from V and 6 bases from J; bases unmatched to any gene: 9. Germline CDR1 reads SGHRS; CDR2 reads YFSETQ. The CDR3 has 16 amino acids.

The chain combines TRBV5-1 with TRBJ1-6; D may be TRBD1 (6 bases). This CDR3 has 16 amino acids. Trimming removed 4 bases from V and 8 bases from J, with 19 bases in between. CDR1 and CDR2 from the germline V gene are SGHRS and YFSETQ. DNA of the CDR3: TGCGCCAGCAGCCCCCGAGGGGCAGGGGCGGATTCACCCCTCCACTTT. Its protein product is CASSPRGAGADSPLHF. The whole variable domain, remainder taken from reference TRBV5-1 and TRBJ1-6, is KAGVTQTPRYLIKTRGQQVTLSCSPISGHRSVSWYQQTPGQGLQFLFEYFSETQRNKGNFPGRFSGRQFSNSRSEMNVSTLELGDSALYLCASSPRGAGADSPLHFGNGTRLTVT.

The CDR3 sequence is CASSLLGRETQYF. The DNA for the CDR3 is TGTGCCAGCAGTTTATTAGGCAGAGAGACCCAGTACTTC. The genes are TRBV27 and TRBJ2-5, with D unresolved. Looked up from germline, CDR1 is MNHEY and CDR2 is SMNVEV (reference sequence). Trimming took off 1 base at V and 4 bases at J, with 7 bases between the two ends. CDR3 size: 13 residues.

CDR3 region: CASSAGDRVTDTQYF. The DNA for the CDR3 is TGCGCCAGCAGTGCCGGGGACAGGGTGACAGATACGCAGTATTTT. V and J are TRBV10-1 and TRBJ2-3, with 9 positions matching TRBD1. This CDR3 contains 15 residues. V was clipped by 4 bases and J by 3 bases; unmatched bases: 5. Germline lookup yields CDR1 WNHNN and CDR2 SYGVQD (reference sequence).

The V call is TRBV7-2, the J call TRBJ2-3; D is uncertain. CDR1 is SGHTA and CDR2 is FQGNSA in the germline V gene. V lost 1 base, J lost 8 bases, and 13 bases lay in between. The CDR3 has 14 residues. Here the CDR3 DNA reads TGTGCCAGCAGCTTAGTCGCAGAAAAATTTACGCAGTATTTT. This codes for CASSLVAEKFTQYF.

V gene TRBV7-2 combines with J gene TRBJ1-4, with D perhaps TRBD1 (6 bases). This CDR3 region has 15 residues. The V end was cut by 6 bases, the J end by 8 bases, with 19 bases between. Per germline, CDR1 SGHTA and CDR2 FQGNSA. For the CDR3, the DNA is TGTGCCAGCAGTATCGACGGGGGGCTTAGAGAAAAACTGTTTTTT. This gives the protein CASSIDGGLREKLFF.

The chain links TRBV5-1 to TRBJ2-5, with D uncertain. V shed 0 bases and J shed 0 bases, with 3 bases lying between them. Germline V gene sequence: CDR1 SGHRS, CDR2 YFSETQ. The CDR3 has 13 amino acids. The CDR3 loop is CASSLVYQETQYF. CDR3 in DNA: TGCGCCAGCAGCTTGGTTTACCAAGAGACCCAGTACTTC.

The CDR3 region is CASSFQRGREKLFF. In DNA form, the CDR3 reads TGTGCCAGCAGCTTTCAGAGGGGGCGTGAAAAACTGTTTTTT. This rearrangement joins TRBV7-2 to TRBJ1-4, with TRBD1 matching over 7 bases. This CDR3 region has 14 residues. From germline, CDR1 is SGHTA and CDR2 FQGNSA. Germline trimming cut 3 bases from V and 7 bases from J; bases unmatched to any gene: 5.

The chain employs TRBV5-6 and TRBJ2-7, with no clear D. Trimming removed 4 bases from V and 2 bases from J, with 13 bases in between. The CDR3 runs to 14 residues. Germline CDR1 SGHDT, CDR2 YYEEEE. The CDR3 reads CASSELTRPYEQYF. CDR3 coding DNA: TGTGCCAGCAGCGAGCTGACTCGCCCCTACGAGCAGTACTTC.

This chain joins TRBV5-1 and TRBJ1-2; a possible D gene is TRBD1 (5 bases). Germline values: CDR1 SGHRS, CDR2 YFSETQ. This CDR3 spans 14 amino acids. Trimming took off 0 bases at V and 10 bases at J, with 16 bases between the two ends. CDR3 protein: CASSLGSGIGFYTF. The CDR3 DNA reads TGCGCCAGCAGCTTGGGATCAGGGATTGGGTTCTACACCTTC. Full variable domain (remainder filled in from reference TRBV5-1 and TRBJ1-2): KAGVTQTPRYLIKTRGQQVTLSCSPISGHRSVSWYQQTPGQGLQFLFEYFSETQRNKGNFPGRFSGRQFSNSRSEMNVSTLELGDSALYLCASSLGSGIGFYTFGSGTRLTVV.

This chain uses TRBV10-2 with TRBJ1-6; D might be TRBD1 (5 bases). Looked up from germline, CDR1 is WSHSY and CDR2 is SAAADI. V lost 4 bases and J lost 7, with 14 bases in between. The CDR3 length is 15 residues. The CDR3: CASSGVRGDNSPLHF. DNA of the CDR3: TGCGCCAGCAGTGGGGTGCGGGGCGACAATTCACCCCTCCACTTT.

The genes are TRBV28 and TRBJ2-7; D may be TRBD2 (6 bases). V gave up 7 bases and J gave up 4 bases, with 23 bases separating them. This CDR3 comprises 16 residues. CDR1 MDHEN and CDR2 SYDVKM come from the germline V gene. DNA for the CDR3: TGTGCCAGCATCCCCCGGGACGCCGGGGGTGGGTACGAGCAGTACTTC. Its protein product is CASIPRDAGGGYEQYF.

The rearrangement joins TRBV28 to TRBJ2-7; D unclear. CDR3 size: 15 residues. V was trimmed by 4 bases and J by 2 bases, leaving 15 bases between them. Per the germline V gene, CDR1 is MDHEN and CDR2 is SYDVKM. DNA for the CDR3: TGTGCCAGCAGTTCTATGACACTGCAGGCCTACGAGCAGTACTTC. Its translation is CASSSMTLQAYEQYF.

The CDR3 protein is CATSRRDRADEKLFF. The CDR3 nucleotides read TGTGCCACCAGCAGGAGGGACAGGGCTGATGAAAAACTGTTTTTT. The rearrangement links TRBV15 to TRBJ1-4; TRBD1 matches at 9 bases. This CDR3 is 15 amino acids long. Unmatched junction bases numbered 5, after V lost 3 bases and J lost 6 bases. Germline V gene data show CDR1 as LNHNV and CDR2 as YYDKDF (reference sequence).

This clone has just a few counts. V gene TRBV7-6 combines with J gene TRBJ2-3; D may match TRBD1 or TRBD2 (5 bases each). The V gene's germline CDR1 is SGHVS and CDR2 FNYEAQ. There are 15 residues in the CDR3. V was pared by 1 base and J by 6 bases, with 14 bases between. The CDR3 is CASSLVSPWGDTQYF. The CDR3 nucleotides read TGTGCCAGCAGCTTAGTCAGCCCTTGGGGGGATACGCAGTATTTT.

This chain joins TRBV7-6 and TRBJ2-7; 10 bases fit TRBD1. Trimming at V came to 3 bases and at J to 4 bases, leaving 3 bases not matched to a gene. Germline loops: CDR1 SGHVS, CDR2 FNYEAQ. The length of the CDR3 is 14 residues. The CDR3 sequence is CASSLWGQGYEQYF. The CDR3 DNA reads TGTGCCAGCAGCTTGTGGGGACAGGGGTACGAGCAGTACTTC.

The V and J genes are TRBV6-5 and TRBJ2-3, with D possibly being TRBD2 (5 bases). Germline assignment: CDR1 MNHEY and CDR2 SVGAGI. This CDR3 region has 13 residues. The V and J ends lost 8 bases and 3 bases respectively, with 12 bases between them. As DNA, the CDR3 is TGTGCCAGCTTCACGGGGTTGACAGATACGCAGTATTTT. It specifies CASFTGLTDTQYF.

V and J are TRBV6-5 and TRBJ1-2; a possible D gene is TRBD1 (5 bases). The CDR3 covers 14 residues. V lost 4 bases to trimming and J lost 1 base, with 10 bases between them. The V gene's germline CDR1 is MNHEY and CDR2 SVGAGI. CDR3: CASSSPGLNYGYTF. The CDR3, as DNA: TGTGCCAGCAGTTCGCCGGGACTTAACTATGGCTACACCTTC.

This clone was counted only a few times. V is TRBV9 and J is TRBJ2-1; 10 nucleotides match TRBD2. Germline lookup yields CDR1 SGDLS and CDR2 YYNGEE. Germline trimming cut 4 bases from V and 0 bases from J; bases unmatched to any gene: 7. The CDR3 is 17 amino acids. The CDR3: CASSPRTSGSSYNEQFF. CDR3 coding DNA: TGTGCCAGCAGCCCCCGGACTAGCGGAAGCTCCTACAATGAGCAGTTCTTC. Filled out from reference TRBV9 and TRBJ2-1, the complete variable domain reads DSGVTQTPKHLITATGQRVTLRCSPRSGDLSVYWYQQSLDQGLQFLIQYYNGEERAKGNILERFSAQQFPDLHSELNLSSLELGDSALYFCASSPRTSGSSYNEQFFGPGTRLTVL.

The chain joins TRBV7-8 to TRBJ2-1, with TRBD2 matching 8 bases. Trimming removed 5 bases from V and 0 bases from J; junction bases left unmatched: 6. The germline V gene has CDR1 SGHVS and CDR2 FQNEAQ. The CDR3 totals 16 residues. The CDR3: CASSQSSGLSYNEQFF. CDR3 in DNA: TGTGCCAGCAGCCAATCTAGCGGGCTCTCCTACAATGAGCAGTTCTTC.

This clone was counted a few times. The genes are TRBV7-2 and TRBJ2-3; TRBD1 is a possible D gene (5 bases). The ends were cut back, 1 base at V and 8 bases at J, with 7 bases in the middle. The length of the CDR3 is 12 residues. Germline lookup yields CDR1 SGHTA and CDR2 FQGNSA. The CDR3 loop reads CASSLEGSTQYF. In DNA form, the CDR3 reads TGTGCCAGCAGCTTAGAGGGGTCTACGCAGTATTTT.

The J gene is TRBJ2-7, the V gene TRBV30; the D gene is possibly TRBD2 (7 bases). CDR1 and CDR2 (germline): GTSNPN, SVGIG (reference sequence). Trimming took off 3 bases at V and 6 bases at J, with 21 bases between the two ends. CDR3 length equals 15 residues. In DNA, the CDR3 is TGTGCCTGGAGCCGGGGGGCTGGCGGGGATTCCGAGCAGTACTTC. It encodes CAWSRGAGGDSEQYF.

This clone was observed a few times. The chain employs TRBV7-3 and TRBJ2-1; no definite D call. V lost 2 bases and J lost 7, with 6 bases in between. The CDR3 is 12 residues long. The germline V gene has CDR1 SGHTA and CDR2 FQGTGA. CDR3 coding DNA: TGTGCCAGCAGCTTAGACGGGAATGAGCAGTTCTTC. Translated: CASSLDGNEQFF.

This clone was observed a few times. The V and J genes are TRBV28 and TRBJ2-7, with D unresolved. With 7 bases removed from V and 9 bases from J, the gap between germline ends came to 19 bases. Germline values: CDR1 MDHEN, CDR2 SYDVKM. This CDR3 contains 13 residues. CDR3 in amino acids: CASTSRDPRWQYF. CDR3 coding DNA: TGTGCCAGCACCTCTCGAGACCCGAGGTGGCAGTACTTC.

The rearrangement uses TRBV19 and TRBJ1-1, with TRBD1 identical over 10 bases. Germline V CDR1 and CDR2: LNHDA, SQIVND (reference sequence). The length of the CDR3 is 15 residues. The ends lost 9 bases at V and 2 bases at J; junction bases unmatched: 9. In DNA form, the CDR3 reads TGTGCCAGCTTTCGGGGGACAGGGGCTAACACTGAAGCTTTCTTT. It is translated as CASFRGTGANTEAFF.

The V and J genes are TRBV5-1 and TRBJ2-2, with D unresolved. With 3 bases removed from V and 5 bases from J, the gap between germline ends came to 11 bases. Germline-derived CDR1 and CDR2 are SGHRS and YFSETQ. The CDR3 has 14 amino acids. The CDR3, as DNA: TGCGCCAGCAGCTCCAATACGCTAACCGGGGAGCTGTTTTTT. Protein: CASSSNTLTGELFF. The full variable domain, rest sourced from reference TRBV5-1 and TRBJ2-2, is KAGVTQTPRYLIKTRGQQVTLSCSPISGHRSVSWYQQTPGQGLQFLFEYFSETQRNKGNFPGRFSGRQFSNSRSEMNVSTLELGDSALYLCASSSNTLTGELFFGEGSRLTVL.

V gene TRBV18 combines with J gene TRBJ1-2; 8 bases align to TRBD1. V lost 3 bases to trimming and J lost 6 bases; unmatched junction nucleotides: 15. From germline, CDR1 is KGHSH and CDR2 LQKENI. The CDR3 runs to 17 residues. The CDR3, as DNA: TGTGCCAGCTCACCTTTTGCCACAGGGGGACCTCGGGATGGCTACACCTTC. The encoded protein is CASSPFATGGPRDGYTF.

The chain uses TRBV7-3 and TRBJ2-1; 10 positions match TRBD1. The length of the CDR3 is 15 residues. Per germline, CDR1 SGHTA and CDR2 FQGTGA. V shed 3 bases and J 2 bases; nucleotides not matched to a gene: 1. In nucleotides, the CDR3 is TGTGCCAGCAGCTTCGACAGGGGGCCCTACAATGAGCAGTTCTTC. This codes for CASSFDRGPYNEQFF.

This clone was recorded only once. The chain uses TRBV9 and TRBJ2-4; 10 bases agree with TRBD2. Germline V gene lookup returns CDR1 SGDLS and CDR2 YYNGEE. V was clipped by 2 bases and J by 7 bases; unmatched bases: 6. The CDR3 runs 15 residues. CDR3 bases: TGTGCCAGCAGCGTTCTAGCGGGAGCCCCCAACATTCAGTACTTC. As protein: CASSVLAGAPNIQYF.

As concerns this clone: The same CDR3 arises from other DNA sequences in this sample as well. The chain has TRBV10-1 and TRBJ2-7; D assignment may be TRBD1 or TRBD2 (5 bases each). This CDR3 has 14 amino acids. Germline V gives CDR1 WNHNN, CDR2 SYGVQD (reference sequence). V was cut by 3 bases and J by 2 bases, with 11 bases left in between. The CDR3 DNA follows: TGCGCCAGCAGTGATGGGGGAACTCCCTACGAGCAGTACTTC. It specifies CASSDGGTPYEQYF.